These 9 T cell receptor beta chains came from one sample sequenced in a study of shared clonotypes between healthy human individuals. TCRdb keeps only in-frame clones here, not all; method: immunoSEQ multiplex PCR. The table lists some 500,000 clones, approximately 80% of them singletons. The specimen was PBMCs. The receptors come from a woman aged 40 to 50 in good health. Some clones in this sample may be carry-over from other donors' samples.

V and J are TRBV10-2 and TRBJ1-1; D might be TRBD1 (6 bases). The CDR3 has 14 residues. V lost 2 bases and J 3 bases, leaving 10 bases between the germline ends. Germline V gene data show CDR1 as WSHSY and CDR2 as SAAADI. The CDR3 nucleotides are TGCGCCAGCAGTGAGCGGTCAGGGGACACTGAAGCTTTCTTT. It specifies CASSERSGDTEAFF.

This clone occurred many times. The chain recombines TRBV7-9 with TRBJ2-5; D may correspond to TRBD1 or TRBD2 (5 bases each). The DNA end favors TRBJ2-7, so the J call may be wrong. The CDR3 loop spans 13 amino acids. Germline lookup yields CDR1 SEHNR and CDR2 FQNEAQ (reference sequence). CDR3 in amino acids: CASSPGRYYEQYF. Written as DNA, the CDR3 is TGTGCCAGCAGCCCGGGACGGTACTACGAGCAGTACTTC.

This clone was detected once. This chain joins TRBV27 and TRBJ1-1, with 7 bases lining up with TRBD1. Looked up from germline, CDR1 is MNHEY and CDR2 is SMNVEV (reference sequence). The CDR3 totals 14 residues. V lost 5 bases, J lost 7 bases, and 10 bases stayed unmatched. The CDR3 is CASSRTATGNEAFF. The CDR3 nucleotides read TGTGCCAGCAGTAGGACAGCGACAGGGAATGAAGCTTTCTTT.

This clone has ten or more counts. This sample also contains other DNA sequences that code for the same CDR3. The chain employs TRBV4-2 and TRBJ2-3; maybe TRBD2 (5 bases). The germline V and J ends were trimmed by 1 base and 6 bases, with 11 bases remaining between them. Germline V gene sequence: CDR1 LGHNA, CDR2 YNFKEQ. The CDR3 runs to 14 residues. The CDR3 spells CASSQGGAQDTQYF. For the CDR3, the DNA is TGTGCCAGCAGCCAAGGGGGAGCACAGGATACGCAGTATTTT.

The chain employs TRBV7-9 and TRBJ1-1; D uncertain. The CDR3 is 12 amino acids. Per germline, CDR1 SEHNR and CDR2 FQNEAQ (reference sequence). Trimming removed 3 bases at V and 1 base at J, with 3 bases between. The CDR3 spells CASSFENTEAFF. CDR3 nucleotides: TGTGCCAGCAGCTTCGAGAACACTGAAGCTTTCTTT.

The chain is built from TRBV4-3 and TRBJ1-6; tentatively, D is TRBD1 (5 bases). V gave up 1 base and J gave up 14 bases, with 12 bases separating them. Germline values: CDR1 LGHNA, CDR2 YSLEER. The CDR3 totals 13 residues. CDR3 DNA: TGCGCCAGCAGCCAAGCCGGGAAGACAGCCCTCCACTTT. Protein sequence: CASSQAGKTALHF.

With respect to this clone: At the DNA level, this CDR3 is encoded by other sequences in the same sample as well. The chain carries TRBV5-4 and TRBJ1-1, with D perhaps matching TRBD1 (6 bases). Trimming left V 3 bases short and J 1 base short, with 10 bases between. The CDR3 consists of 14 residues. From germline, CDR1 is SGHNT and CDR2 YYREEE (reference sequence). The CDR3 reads CASSSPTGNTEAFF. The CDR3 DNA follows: TGTGCCAGCAGCTCCCCGACAGGGAACACTGAAGCTTTCTTT.

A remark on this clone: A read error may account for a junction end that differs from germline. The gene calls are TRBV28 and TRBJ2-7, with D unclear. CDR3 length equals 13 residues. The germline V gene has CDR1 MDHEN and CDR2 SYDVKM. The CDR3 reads CVSSLQASYEQYF. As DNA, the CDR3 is TGTGTCAGCAGTTTGCAAGCGTCCTACGAGCAGTACTTC.

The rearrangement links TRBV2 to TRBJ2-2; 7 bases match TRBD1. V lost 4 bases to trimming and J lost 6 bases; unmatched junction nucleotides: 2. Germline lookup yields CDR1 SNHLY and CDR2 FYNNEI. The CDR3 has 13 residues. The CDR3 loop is CASSVQGAGELFF. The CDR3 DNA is TGTGCCAGCAGTGTTCAGGGGGCCGGGGAGCTGTTTTTT.